These 23 T cell receptor beta chains share one sample of origin, sequenced in a study of Ad26.COV2.S vaccination and SARS-CoV-2 variants. Produced via immunoSEQ multiplex PCR; TCRdb's table is partial and in-frame only. The sample has 360,000 or so clones; more than 75% are singletons. Stated treatment: 19 received Ad26.COV2.S at low or high dose, single or two shots; five or six received placebo; per-sample allocation not given. Sampling took place 63 days after the first vaccine or placebo injection. The specimen was peripheral blood, collected in a trial of Ad26.COV2.S vaccine versus placebo. Receptor source: a person between 18 and 65 years old who received the Ad26.COV2.S COVID-19 vaccine or a placebo.

The chain recombines TRBV5-6 with TRBJ1-1, with a weak D call TRBD1 (6 bases). The V gene's germline CDR1 is SGHDT and CDR2 YYEEEE. CDR3 length: 14 amino acids. The germline V and J ends were trimmed by 2 bases and 5 bases, with 13 bases remaining between them. The CDR3 DNA reads TGTGCCAGCAGCTTACAGGGCGTATATACTGAAGCTTTCTTT. This translates into CASSLQGVYTEAFF.

This clone has a single count. The rearrangement uses TRBV7-3 and TRBJ1-6; no reliable D call. CDR3 length: 14 residues. Looked up from germline, CDR1 is SGHTA and CDR2 is FQGTGA. The V end lost 8 bases, the J end lost 3 bases, and 11 bases lay between the germline ends. The CDR3 DNA reads TGTGCCAGCTCGGGCAGATTCTATAATTCACCCCTCCACTTT. It translates to CASSGRFYNSPLHF.

V gene TRBV30 combines with J gene TRBJ2-7; TRBD1 matches 11 bases. The germline CDR1 and CDR2 sequences are GTSNPN and SVGIG (reference sequence). With 0 bases clipped from V and 3 bases from J, the junction kept 4 bases outside the gene matches. The CDR3 runs to 15 residues. In nucleotides, the CDR3 is TGTGCCTGGAGTGTATCCGGGACAGGGGGCTACGAGCAGTACTTC. It translates to CAWSVSGTGGYEQYF.

This chain uses TRBV4-2 with TRBJ2-1; TRBD2 aligns across 14 bases. The CDR3 extends over 19 amino acids. Trimming removed 0 bases from V and 1 base from J; junction bases left unmatched: 5. The V gene's germline CDR1 is LGHNA and CDR2 YNFKEQ. CDR3 DNA sequence: TGTGCCAGCAGCCAAGATGGGACTAGCGGGGGTGGGTCCTACAATGAGCAGTTCTTC. Its protein product is CASSQDGTSGGGSYNEQFF.

The V and J genes are TRBV27 and TRBJ1-5, with TRBD1 as a possible D gene (6 bases). The V gene lost 6 bases and the J gene lost 2 bases, with 20 bases spanning the gap. Germline loops: CDR1 MNHEY, CDR2 SMNVEV (reference sequence). This CDR3 is 17 amino acids long. For the CDR3, the DNA is TGTGCCAGCAGCACACAGGGCATTGGGCGGCGCAATCAGCCCCAGCATTTT. As protein: CASSTQGIGRRNQPQHF.

The rearrangement links TRBV14 to TRBJ2-3; 7 nucleotides match TRBD2. The V and J ends lost 1 base and 9 bases, in that order; junction bases with no gene match: 1. The CDR3 loop spans 12 amino acids. The germline V gene encodes CDR1 SGHDN and CDR2 FVKESK. The CDR3 coding sequence is TGTGCCAGCAGCCAAGTGGGGGGGACGCAGTATTTT. Protein: CASSQVGGTQYF.

J is TRBJ1-1 and V is TRBV7-9; a weak D match, TRBD1 (6 bases). CDR1 is SEHNR and CDR2 is FQNEAQ in the germline V gene (reference sequence). This CDR3 is built from 14 residues. V was clipped by 10 bases and J by 4 bases, with 19 bases between them. CDR3 residues: CAIVIGRGVTEAFF. For the CDR3, the DNA is TGTGCCATCGTGATTGGCAGGGGTGTCACTGAAGCTTTCTTT.

V gene TRBV4-2 combines with J gene TRBJ2-3; no firm D call. This CDR3 spans 15 amino acids. V lost 1 base and J lost 0, with 8 bases in between. Germline CDR1 LGHNA, CDR2 YNFKEQ. CDR3 sequence (DNA): TGTGCCAGCAGCCAAGTCCGTTCTAGCACAGATACGCAGTATTTT. It encodes CASSQVRSSTDTQYF.

The V call is TRBV4-3, the J call TRBJ1-6, with a possible D match to TRBD1 (5 bases). The V end lost 1 base, the J end lost 9 bases, and 13 bases lay between the germline ends. Germline CDR1 and CDR2: LGHNA and YSLEER. The CDR3 has 15 residues. CDR3 in amino acids: CASSQAGQGGSPLHF. The CDR3 DNA is TGCGCCAGCAGCCAAGCGGGGCAGGGTGGTTCACCCCTCCACTTT.

As DNA, the CDR3 is TGTGCCAGCAGCGGACCGGGACTGGGATCCTACGAGCAGTACTTC. Its protein is CASSGPGLGSYEQYF. The chain joins TRBV5-4 to TRBJ2-7; tentative D call: TRBD2 (6 bases). Deletions cut 4 bases from V and 1 base from J, with 15 bases between. In germline, CDR1 is SGHNT, CDR2 YYREEE (reference sequence). This CDR3 region has 15 residues.

J is TRBJ2-1 and V is TRBV5-1; 9 positions match TRBD1. Germline V gene lookup returns CDR1 SGHRS and CDR2 YFSETQ. This CDR3 contains 14 residues. The J segment lost 3 bases and the V segment lost 5 bases, leaving 3 bases of the junction unmatched. CDR3 DNA: TGCGCCAGCAGACGGGACAGGGACTACAATGAGCAGTTCTTC. Protein sequence: CASRRDRDYNEQFF.

The chain carries TRBV10-2 and TRBJ2-7; D assignment may be TRBD1 or TRBD2 (5 bases each). This CDR3 region has 13 residues. Germline CDR1 WSHSY, CDR2 SAAADI. Trimming left V 2 bases short and J 1 base short, with 6 bases between. Here the CDR3 DNA reads TGCGCCAGCAGTGAGGGGGGATCCTACGAGCAGTACTTC. The encoded protein is CASSEGGSYEQYF.

CDR3 coding DNA: TGCAGCGTTGTTGGGGGGGGGAACACTGAAGCTTTCTTT. Its translation is CSVVGGGNTEAFF. The chain joins TRBV29-1 to TRBJ1-1, with D possibly TRBD1 on 5 matching bases. V dropped 4 bases and J dropped 1 base, with 10 bases sitting between them. Germline assignment: CDR1 SQVTM and CDR2 ANQGSEA. The CDR3 has 13 residues.

In DNA, the CDR3 is TGTGCCAGCAGCCTCCTTGGACAGGGGGCTCAGGGCTACACCTTC. This codes for CASSLLGQGAQGYTF. This rearrangement joins TRBV6-5 to TRBJ1-2; 11 positions match TRBD1. Germline lookup yields CDR1 MNHEY and CDR2 SVGAGI. Trimming cost V 6 bases and J 8 bases; bases outside gene matches: 11. This CDR3 comprises 15 residues.

This rearrangement joins TRBV12-3 or TRBV12-4 to TRBJ2-3; 7 bases fit TRBD1. There are 13 residues in the CDR3. V lost 6 bases and J lost 1; bases outside the gene matches: 1. The CDR3 sequence is CASRGQGTDTQYF. DNA of the CDR3: TGTGCCAGCAGAGGACAGGGCACAGATACGCAGTATTTT.

V usage is TRBV20-1 and J usage is TRBJ2-2; D possibly matches TRBD1 or TRBD2 (5 bases each). Looked up from germline, CDR1 is DFQATT and CDR2 is SNEGSKA (reference sequence). The V and J ends lost 3 bases and 3 bases respectively, with 17 bases between them. The CDR3 is 16 residues long. The CDR3 region has the DNA TGCAGTGCTAGTGGACTCGGGACCAGGGACACCGGGGAGCTGTTTTTT. Protein product: CSASGLGTRDTGELFF.

The V and J genes are TRBV7-2 and TRBJ1-6; no reliable D call. This CDR3 has 15 amino acids. The germline gives CDR1 SGHTA, CDR2 FQGNSA. Trimming took 5 bases from V and 9 from J, leaving 17 bases between them. CDR3 residues: CASSPPTRGVSPLHF. The CDR3 DNA reads as TGTGCCAGCAGCCCTCCAACCCGCGGGGTTTCACCCCTCCACTTT.

The gene calls are TRBV7-3 and TRBJ2-1, with 9 bases lining up with TRBD2. After removal of 5 bases from V and 4 bases from J, the junction contained 6 bases not matched to a gene. The CDR3 runs 15 residues. CDR1 is SGHTA and CDR2 is FQGTGA in the germline V gene. CDR3 sequence (DNA): TGTGCCAGCAGCGTAAGCGGGGGGAATTACAATGAGCAGTTCTTC. It codes for CASSVSGGNYNEQFF.

The CDR3 here is CASRQGNEKLFF. DNA for the CDR3: TGTGCCAGCAGACAGGGTAATGAAAAACTGTTTTTT. V usage is TRBV6-5 and J usage is TRBJ1-4; perhaps TRBD1 as D (6 bases). CDR1 is MNHEY, CDR2 SVGAGI, per germline. The V gene lost 6 bases and the J gene lost 4 bases, with 6 bases spanning the gap. CDR3 length equals 12 residues.

This rearrangement joins TRBV19 to TRBJ1-1, with D perhaps TRBD1 (6 bases). The length of the CDR3 is 15 residues. V dropped 3 bases and J dropped 6 bases, with 17 bases sitting between them. Germline CDR1 is LNHDA and CDR2 is SQIVND (reference sequence). The CDR3 spells CASSIRGQVTPEAFF. As DNA, the CDR3 is TGTGCCAGTAGTATTCGGGGACAAGTAACCCCTGAAGCTTTCTTT.

V is TRBV4-2 and J is TRBJ2-3; 7 positions agree with TRBD1. V shed 0 bases, J shed 6 bases, and the junction held 9 bases outside the gene matches. Germline loops: CDR1 LGHNA, CDR2 YNFKEQ. This CDR3 contains 16 residues. The CDR3 spells CASSQDYGTAFDTQYF. The CDR3 bases are TGTGCCAGCAGCCAAGATTACGGGACAGCGTTCGATACGCAGTATTTT.

The chain employs TRBV4-1 and TRBJ2-3; D assignment may be TRBD1 or TRBD2 (6 bases each). The ends were cut back, 1 base at V and 3 bases at J, with 17 bases in the middle. The CDR3 has 17 residues. Germline V gene sequence: CDR1 MGHRA, CDR2 YSYEKL. CDR3 loop: CASSQGPGALITDTQYF. The CDR3 bases are TGCGCCAGCAGCCAAGGACCGGGGGCGCTTATAACAGATACGCAGTATTTT.

The rearrangement joins TRBV27 to TRBJ1-6; 7 nucleotides line up with TRBD1. There are 14 residues in the CDR3. With V trimmed by 5 bases and J by 8 bases, 6 bases remained unmatched. From germline, CDR1 is MNHEY and CDR2 SMNVEV (reference sequence). Here the CDR3 reads CASSVTGVDSPLHF. For the CDR3, the DNA is TGTGCCAGCAGTGTTACAGGGGTGGATTCACCCCTCCACTTT.